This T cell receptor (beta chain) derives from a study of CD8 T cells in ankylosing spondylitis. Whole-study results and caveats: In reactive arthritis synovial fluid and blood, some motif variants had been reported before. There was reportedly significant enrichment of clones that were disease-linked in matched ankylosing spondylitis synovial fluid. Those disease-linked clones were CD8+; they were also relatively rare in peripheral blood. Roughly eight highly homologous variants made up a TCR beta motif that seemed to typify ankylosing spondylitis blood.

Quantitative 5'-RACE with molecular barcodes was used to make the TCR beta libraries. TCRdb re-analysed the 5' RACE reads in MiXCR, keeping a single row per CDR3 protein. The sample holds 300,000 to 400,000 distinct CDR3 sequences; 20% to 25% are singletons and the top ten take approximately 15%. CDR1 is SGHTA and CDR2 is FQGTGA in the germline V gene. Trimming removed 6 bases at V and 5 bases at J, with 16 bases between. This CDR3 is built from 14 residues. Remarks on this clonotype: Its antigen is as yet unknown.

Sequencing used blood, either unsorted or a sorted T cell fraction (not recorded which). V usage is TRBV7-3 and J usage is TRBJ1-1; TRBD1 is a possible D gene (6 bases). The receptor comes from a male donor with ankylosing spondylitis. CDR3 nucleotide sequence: TGTGCCAGCAGTCCAGCTAACAGGGTAACTGAAGCTTTCTTT. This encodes CASSPANRVTEAFF.